The 21 T cell receptor beta chains in this list originate from one sample, sequenced in a study of T cell responses to AZD1222 COVID-19 vaccine. Profiled with immunoSEQ multiplex PCR; TCRdb holds only in-frame clones, not every one. Of approximately 170,000 clones listed, roughly nine tenths are singletons. The material sequenced was peripheral blood, taken 28 days after the second AZD1222 dose. These receptors all come from an adult who received the AZD1222 COVID-19 vaccine.

The J gene is TRBJ1-2, the V gene TRBV7-2, with a weak D call TRBD1 (6 bases). This CDR3 comprises 17 residues. Germline V lookup: CDR1 SGHTA, CDR2 FQGNSA. V was shortened by 1 base and J by 6 bases, with 21 bases between the two germline ends. Written as DNA, the CDR3 is TGTGCCAGCAGCTTAGGGGGCCCTAGGGGGGCAGGGAATGGCTACACCTTC. It translates to CASSLGGPRGAGNGYTF.

V usage is TRBV18 and J usage is TRBJ2-5, with D possibly TRBD2 on 6 matching bases. Germline V gene lookup returns CDR1 KGHSH and CDR2 LQKENI. The CDR3 spans 14 residues. V was trimmed by 1 base and J by 2 bases, leaving 8 bases between them. CDR3 in DNA: TGTGCCAGCTCACCACGGGCGGGGCAAGAGACCCAGTACTTC. This sequence encodes CASSPRAGQETQYF.

The rearrangement uses TRBV10-3 and TRBJ1-2, with a possible D match to TRBD1 (5 bases). The germline V gene has CDR1 ENHRY and CDR2 SYGVKD. CDR3 length: 19 amino acids. The V end was cut by 3 bases, the J end by 3 bases, with 26 bases between. The CDR3 DNA reads as TGTGCCATCAGTGACCGCTCGGCGGACACTCCTACCAGTGACTATGGCTACACCTTC. It is translated as CAISDRSADTPTSDYGYTF.

The chain is built from TRBV7-9 and TRBJ1-2; perhaps TRBD1 as D (5 bases). The V end lost 5 bases, the J end lost 3 bases, and 13 bases lay between the germline ends. CDR1 and CDR2 (germline): SEHNR, FQNEAQ (reference sequence). CDR3 length: 14 residues. CDR3 amino acids: CASSPGGGDYGYTF. CDR3 nucleotide sequence: TGTGCCAGCAGCCCCGGCGGGGGGGACTATGGCTACACCTTC.

J is TRBJ2-5 and V is TRBV3-1 (or the pseudogene TRBV3-2), with D tentatively TRBD2 (6 bases). The CDR3 extends over 13 amino acids. Per the germline V gene, CDR1 is LGHDT and CDR2 is YNNKEL (reference sequence). V was shortened by 3 bases and J by 5 bases, with 10 bases between the two germline ends. DNA for the CDR3: TGTGCCAGCAGCCATGCGGGGCCGGAGACCCAGTACTTC. Translating gives CASSHAGPETQYF.

The chain employs TRBV27 and TRBJ2-1, with D perhaps TRBD1 (5 bases). The CDR3 extends over 14 amino acids. V was trimmed by 2 bases and J by 2 bases, leaving 7 bases between them. The V gene's germline CDR1 is MNHEY and CDR2 SMNVEV (reference sequence). In DNA, the CDR3 is TGTGCCAGCAGTTTACAGGGCCCCTACAATGAGCAGTTCTTC. Amino acids: CASSLQGPYNEQFF.

The chain uses TRBV3-1 (or the pseudogene TRBV3-2) and TRBJ2-1; D is ambiguous. The V end was cut by 0 bases, the J end by 9 bases, with 15 bases between. The CDR3 extends over 15 amino acids. Germline V gives CDR1 LGHDT, CDR2 YNNKEL (reference sequence). The CDR3 spells CASSQDPNPGVEQFF. The CDR3 nucleotides are TGTGCCAGCAGCCAAGATCCTAACCCGGGTGTTGAGCAGTTCTTC.

The chain couples TRBV6-5 to TRBJ2-7, with D perhaps TRBD1 or TRBD2 (5 bases each). The CDR3 contains 14 residues. Trimming pared 7 bases from V and 2 bases from J, leaving 15 bases between. Per the germline V gene, CDR1 is MNHEY and CDR2 is SVGAGI. CDR3 in amino acids: CASMGRIQAYEQYF. The CDR3 bases are TGTGCCAGCATGGGACGGATCCAAGCCTACGAGCAGTACTTC.

The V call is TRBV18, the J call TRBJ1-1; D gene uncertain. The CDR3 sequence is 12 residues long. The germline CDR1 and CDR2 sequences are KGHSH and LQKENI. The V and J ends lost 2 bases and 6 bases respectively, with 7 bases between them. CDR3 amino acids: CASSPRFSEAFF. The CDR3 coding sequence is TGTGCCAGCTCACCAAGATTTTCTGAAGCTTTCTTT. Based on the CDR3 plus reference TRBV18 and TRBJ1-1, the full variable domain is NAGVMQNPRHLVRRRGQEARLRCSPMKGHSHVYWYRQLPEEGLKFMVYLQKENIIDESGMPKERFSAEFPKEGPSILRIQQVVRGDSAAYFCASSPRFSEAFFGQGTRLTVV.

This chain links TRBV18 with TRBJ1-1, with 7 bases lining up with TRBD1. The CDR3 is 21 amino acids. V trimming: 6 bases; J trimming: 3 bases; junction bases outside the gene matches: 28. Germline CDR1 KGHSH, CDR2 LQKENI. The CDR3 is CASSYGEKGQLFSGMDTEAFF. As DNA, the CDR3 is TGTGCCAGCTCCTACGGAGAAAAGGGACAGCTATTTAGTGGAATGGACACTGAAGCTTTCTTT.

A remark on this clone: The junction differs from germline at one of its ends, possibly a read error. This chain connects TRBV7-8 to TRBJ2-5, with a possible D match to TRBD2 (5 bases). Germline CDR1 SGHVS, CDR2 FQNEAQ. This CDR3 is built from 16 residues. This CDR3 reads CASTLVFGSEGETQYF. The CDR3 DNA reads as TGTGCCAGCACCTTAGTTTTCGGTTCCGAGGGAGAGACCCAGTACTTC.

This clone showed up just once. The chain joins TRBV6-6 to TRBJ1-1; 11 bases agree with TRBD1. V lost 0 bases to trimming and J lost 4 bases; unmatched junction nucleotides: 1. Germline lookup yields CDR1 MNHNY and CDR2 SVGAGI (reference sequence). The CDR3 runs to 15 residues. This CDR3 reads CASSYSGQGGTEAFF. Written as DNA, the CDR3 is TGTGCCAGCAGTTACTCGGGACAGGGGGGCACTGAAGCTTTCTTT.

The chain employs TRBV7-8 and TRBJ2-7, with a tentative D call TRBD2 (6 bases). CDR1 and CDR2 from the germline V gene are SGHVS and FQNEAQ. This CDR3 comprises 16 residues. V lost 3 bases and J 0 bases, leaving 15 bases between the germline ends. The CDR3 sequence: CASSFNGRTSSYEQYF. The CDR3 bases are TGTGCCAGCAGCTTCAACGGGAGAACTAGCTCCTACGAGCAGTACTTC.

The V gene is TRBV4-1, the J gene TRBJ2-7, with TRBD2 matching over 10 bases. This CDR3 comprises 15 residues. Germline values: CDR1 MGHRA, CDR2 YSYEKL. Trimming removed 3 bases from V and 6 bases from J; junction bases left unmatched: 8. CDR3 amino acids: CASSQWTSGVREQYF. The CDR3 nucleotides read TGCGCCAGCAGCCAGTGGACTAGCGGAGTCCGCGAGCAGTACTTC.

The chain employs TRBV5-6 and TRBJ2-7; perhaps TRBD2 as D (5 bases). The CDR3 spans 15 residues. CDR1 SGHDT and CDR2 YYEEEE come from the germline V gene. The germline V and J ends were trimmed by 4 bases and 0 bases, with 14 bases remaining between them. DNA of the CDR3: TGTGCCAGCAGCATAGGTCGCGGGCCCTCCTACGAGCAGTACTTC. It specifies CASSIGRGPSYEQYF.

The chain has TRBV4-3 and TRBJ1-3; no clear D. There are 17 residues in the CDR3. Trimming removed 0 bases from V and 1 base from J, with 13 bases in between. In germline, CDR1 is LGHNA, CDR2 YSLEER. The CDR3 is CASSQEAQGRSGNTIYF. CDR3 nucleotide sequence: TGCGCCAGCAGCCAAGAGGCTCAAGGAAGGTCTGGAAACACCATATATTTT.

V gene TRBV25-1 combines with J gene TRBJ1-1; the D gene is possibly TRBD1 (6 bases). The CDR3 covers 12 residues. The ends were cut back, 5 bases at V and 10 bases at J, with 14 bases in the middle. Germline V lookup: CDR1 MGHDK, CDR2 SYGVNS. DNA of the CDR3: TGTGCCAGCAGTCCCGTTCGAGGGGGAGCTTTCTTT. It codes for CASSPVRGGAFF.

About this clone itself: Additional DNA sequences in this sample encode the identical CDR3. The gene calls are TRBV5-6 and TRBJ1-1; D unresolved. V lost 0 bases and J 1 base, leaving 4 bases between the germline ends. From germline, CDR1 is SGHDT and CDR2 YYEEEE. The length of the CDR3 is 13 residues. The CDR3 here is CASSLAANTEAFF. The CDR3 DNA reads TGTGCCAGCAGCTTGGCAGCGAACACTGAAGCTTTCTTT.

The chain combines TRBV15 with TRBJ2-3; 9 nucleotides line up with TRBD2. J lost 3 bases, V lost 8 bases, and 3 bases had no gene match. This CDR3 contains 13 residues. The V gene's germline CDR1 is LNHNV and CDR2 YYDKDF (reference sequence). Here the CDR3 DNA reads TGTGCCACCGGGCGGGGGGGGACAGATACGCAGTATTTT. It translates to CATGRGGTDTQYF.

The chain couples TRBV28 to TRBJ1-2; 7 nucleotides align to TRBD1. CDR3 length: 15 amino acids. The V gene end was trimmed by 6 bases and the J gene end by 8 bases; junction bases not matched to a gene: 15. CDR1 and CDR2 (germline): MDHEN, SYDVKM. CDR3 nucleotide sequence: TGTGCCAGCAGATATCGGGACAGCTCCTTTTTAGGCTACACCTTC. Translated: CASRYRDSSFLGYTF.

This clone was seen once. The chain employs TRBV27 and TRBJ1-5, with D possibly matching TRBD1 (6 bases). V lost 3 bases and J 7 bases, leaving 13 bases between the germline ends. Germline V gives CDR1 MNHEY, CDR2 SMNVEV (reference sequence). The CDR3 consists of 14 residues. The CDR3: CASSLWGAGQPQHF. The CDR3 DNA is TGTGCCAGCAGTTTGTGGGGGGCGGGACAGCCCCAGCATTTT.